The clone carrying this T cell receptor (beta chain) was recorded only once. The same CDR3 also results from other DNA sequences found in this sample. The data belong to a study of cytomegalovirus exposure and HLA in healthy donors. Germline CDR1 and CDR2: MNHNS and SASEGT. The CDR3 runs to 14 residues. V gave up 6 bases and J gave up 4 bases; unmatched junction bases: 7. Both 60 Vbeta primers and 13 Jbeta primers went into the PCR. The table came from immunoSEQ multiplex PCR; TCRdb's copy has only in-frame clones and leaves some out. The table includes approximately 160,000 clones, around 68% detected once.

Specimen: PBMCs. The V gene is TRBV6-1, the J gene TRBJ2-3, with 7 bases aligning to TRBD1. This clonotype was obtained from a man aged 45-65 years in good health and CMV-seronegative. CDR3: CASSRRTGPDTQYF. CDR3 DNA: TGTGCCAGCAGCCGAAGGACAGGACCAGATACGCAGTATTTT.